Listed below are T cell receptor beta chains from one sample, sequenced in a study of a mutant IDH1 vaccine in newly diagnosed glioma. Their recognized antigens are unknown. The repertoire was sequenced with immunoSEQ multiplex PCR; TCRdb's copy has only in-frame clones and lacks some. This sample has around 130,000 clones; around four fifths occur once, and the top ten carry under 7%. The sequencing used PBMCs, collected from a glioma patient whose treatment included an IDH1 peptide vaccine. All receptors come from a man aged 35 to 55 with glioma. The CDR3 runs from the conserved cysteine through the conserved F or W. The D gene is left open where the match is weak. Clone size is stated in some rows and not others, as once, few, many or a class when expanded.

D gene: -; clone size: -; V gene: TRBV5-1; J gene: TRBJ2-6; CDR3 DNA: TGCGCCAGCAGCTTGGTTGCCAGCTCTGGGGCCAACGTCCTGACTTTC; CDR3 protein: CASSLVASSGANVLTF
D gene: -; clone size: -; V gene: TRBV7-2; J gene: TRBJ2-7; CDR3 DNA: TGTGCCAGCAGCTTAGGCCTAGGCAACGAGCAGTACTTC; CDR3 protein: CASSLGLGNEQYF
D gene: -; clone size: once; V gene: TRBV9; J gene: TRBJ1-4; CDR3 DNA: TGTGCCAGCAGCGTAAAACCAACTAATGAAAAACTGTTTTTT; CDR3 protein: CASSVKPTNEKLFF
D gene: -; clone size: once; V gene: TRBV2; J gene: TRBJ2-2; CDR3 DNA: TGTGCCAGCAAGGGCACGGGAGCCGGGGAGCTGTTTTTT; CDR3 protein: CASKGTGAGELFF
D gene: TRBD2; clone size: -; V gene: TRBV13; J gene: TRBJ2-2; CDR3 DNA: TGTGCCAGCAGCTCCTGGACTAGCGGGGGGGCCGGGGAGCTGTTTTTT; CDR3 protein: CASSSWTSGGAGELFF
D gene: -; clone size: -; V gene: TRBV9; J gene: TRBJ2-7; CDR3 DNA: TGTGCCAGCAGCGTAGGAGGTAGCTCCTACGAGCAGTACTTC; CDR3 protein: CASSVGGSSYEQYF
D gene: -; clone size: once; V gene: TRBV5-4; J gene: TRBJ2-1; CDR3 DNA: TGTGCCAGCAGCCCGACTCTGAGCTCCTACAATGAGCAGTTCTTC; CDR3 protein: CASSPTLSSYNEQFF
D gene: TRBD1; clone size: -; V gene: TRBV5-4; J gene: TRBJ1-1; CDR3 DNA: TGTGCCAGCAGCTTGGAAGGGGGCATCACTGAAGCTTTCTTT; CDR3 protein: CASSLEGGITEAFF
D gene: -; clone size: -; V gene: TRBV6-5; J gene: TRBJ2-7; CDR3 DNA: TGTGCCAGCAGTCGCCCTACGGCTTACGAGCAGTACTTC; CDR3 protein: CASSRPTAYEQYF
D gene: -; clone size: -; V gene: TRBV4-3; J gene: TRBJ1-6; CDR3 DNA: TGCGCCAGCAGCCAAGCCCTTTTGACTAATTCACCCCTCCACTTT; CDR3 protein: CASSQALLTNSPLHF
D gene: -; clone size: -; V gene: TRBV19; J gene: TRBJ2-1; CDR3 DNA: TGTGCCAGTAGTATCATCGGGGAAAACAATGAGCAGTTCTTC; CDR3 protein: CASSIIGENNEQFF
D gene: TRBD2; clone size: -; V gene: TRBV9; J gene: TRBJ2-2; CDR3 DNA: TGTGCCAGCAGCGTACTAGCGGGCTCGAACACCGGGGAGCTGTTTTTT; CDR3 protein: CASSVLAGSNTGELFF
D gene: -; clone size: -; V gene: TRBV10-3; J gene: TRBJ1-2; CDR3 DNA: TGTGCCATCAGTGAGCACAGGGTTTTGGGTGGCTACACCTTC; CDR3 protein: CAISEHRVLGGYTF
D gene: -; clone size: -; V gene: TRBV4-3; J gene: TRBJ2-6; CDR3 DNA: TGCGCCAGCAGCCAAGGACAGGCCCTAGGGGCCAACGTCCTGACTTTC; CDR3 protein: CASSQGQALGANVLTF
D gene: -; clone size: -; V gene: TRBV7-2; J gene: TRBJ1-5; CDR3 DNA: TGTGCCAGCAGCTTAGACGGAGCGAGCAATCAGCCCCAGCATTTT; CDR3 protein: CASSLDGASNQPQHF
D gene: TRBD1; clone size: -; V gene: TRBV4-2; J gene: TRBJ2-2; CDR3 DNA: TGTGCCAGCAGCCAAAATCCGGGACAGGGGAACACCGGGGAGCTGTTTTTT; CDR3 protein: CASSQNPGQGNTGELFF
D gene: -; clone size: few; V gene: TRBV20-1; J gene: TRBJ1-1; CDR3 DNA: TGCAGTGCTGGGGGGACGGCTGAAGCTTTCTTT; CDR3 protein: CSAGGTAEAFF
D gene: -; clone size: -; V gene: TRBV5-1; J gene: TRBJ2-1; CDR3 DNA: TGCGCCAGCAGCTTGCTTCGGCTCAATGAGCAGTTCTTC; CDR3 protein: CASSLLRLNEQFF